Reported below is one TCR beta chain. This sample is drawn from a study of blood T cell repertoires in COVID-19. The assay was immunoSEQ multiplex PCR, and TCRdb's table has in-frame clones only and misses some. This sample has approximately 70,000 clones, with roughly 82% found just once. The CDR3 sequence is 20 residues long. Germline trimming cut 3 bases from V and 4 bases from J; bases unmatched to any gene: 14. CDR1 is SGDLS and CDR2 is YYNGEE in the germline V gene. Sequenced input: peripheral blood. The V and J genes are TRBV9 and TRBJ2-2; TRBD2 matches 14 bases. This TCR was sampled from an elderly woman with acute or convalescent COVID-19. Here the CDR3 DNA reads TGTGCCAGCAGCGCCCGACTAGCGGGAGGGCCGGTGGTGGGCACCGGGGAGCTGTTTTTT. Its protein is CASSARLAGGPVVGTGELFF.